A single TCR beta chain is shown here with its context. This clone was seen once. Its specific antigen is unknown. Base qualities are missing; no much larger clone stands one base away. CD8 naive samples were obtained by positive selection for CCR7 among CD45RO-negative cells, yielding a CD45RA+CCR7+ population from which TemRA cells were excluded. The donors were healthy, HIV-negative adults with no recently reported acute infections or vaccinations. Every donor was a Caucasian adult residing in Nashville, Tennessee, USA. After blood collection by leukapheresis, PBMCs were isolated using Ficoll-Histopaque density gradient centrifugation and then cryopreserved in the vapor phase of liquid nitrogen. Analytical flow cytometry was used to check the purity and quantity of each magnetically sorted T cell population. Genomic DNA was isolated from each sorted fraction and quantified by UV absorbance on a Nanodrop 2000c.

Per the germline V gene, MDHEN is the CDR1 and SYDVKM is the CDR2. Germline trimming amounts to 2 bases on V and 6 bases on J, with 5 as the count of junction bases outside the gene matches. Reading from cysteine to phenylalanine, the CDR3 counts 15 amino acids. The DNA shown is the 45-base CDR3, in frame from base 1. The data originate from a study of shared clonotypes between healthy human individuals (dated by TCRdb to about 2020). Regarding the complete study: The cohort comprised a couple of women and three men aged 18 to 49 years. For each donor, three plates each were used for CD4 naive and CD4 memory, two plates were used for CD8 naive, and one plate was used for CD8 memory. The study deeply sequenced blood TCR repertoires of five healthy adults to estimate repertoire size and the extent of clonotype sharing between individuals. To increase sequencing depth and limit assay-specific biases, TCR repertoire library preparation and sequencing were carried out by different laboratories using diverse techniques. Each donor's leukapheresis produced roughly between about 0.85 and 10 billion PBMCs.

Summary of the overall study and its limitations: Higher generation probabilities were observed for clonotypes shared by all four sorted-subset donors than for non-shared clonotypes. Only blood was sampled, and tissue TCR repertoires likely differ from those in blood. Incomplete sequencing was indicated by rarefaction of sorted-subset datasets, despite the large sequencing depth. Pairwise subsampling indicated that sequencing depth was expected to affect the degree of clonotype sharing among donors. Naive subsets generally had larger estimated clonotype richness than memory subsets did. Across a handful of donors, approximately 4.9% of naive CD4, around 3.3% of naive CD8, about 2.3% of memory CD4, and under 0.45% of memory CD8 clonotypes were shared. The genetic and exposure-history diversity represented was limited by the small number of donors.

TCR CDR3 regions were amplified from genomic DNA by multiplex PCR using the deep immunoSEQ assay. Genomic DNA extracted from each cell subset was distributed evenly over all wells of several immunoSEQ 96-well plates, and each plate served as one replicate. For sorted subsets, approximately 0.2 ug of genomic DNA, equivalent to around 31,000 T cell genomes, went into each replicate PCR. Purified libraries were quantified with a Qubit 3.0 fluorometer, sized on a Bioanalyzer 2100, and re-quantified with the KAPA Library Quantification kit. A separate single-read 150-cycle Illumina NextSeq 550 flow cell was used to sequence each immunoSEQ 96-well plate. Concerning the study's data processing: Because the immunoSEQ output included only junctional sequences and no quality scores, the filtering could not be the same as the filtering used for full-length reads. Sequences were annotated with PyIR, a Python wrapper for IgBLAST v1.9, and V/J genes and CDR3 were assigned using IMGT germline references. Reads were removed for weak V/J assignments (E-value above 1e-6), missing CDR3, stop codons, out-of-frame junctions, or ambiguous translated residues. V3J clonotypes were defined as sequences sharing the same inferred V gene, J gene, and CDR3 amino acid sequence. Percentage overlap between repertoires was computed as shared unique clonotypes divided by the size of the smaller repertoire. Three approaches were used to assess repertoire richness: RTK rarefaction, the Chao1 estimator, and Recon v2.1 estimates of unobserved clonotypes. Generation probabilities for all TCRbeta clonotypes obtained by the gDNA method from a handful of donors were computed using OLGA. The source is immuneACCESS, and TCRdb retained only in-frame sequences with V and J called. Part of the clones is not carried over; for the studies checked, unresolved V genes explain less than half of this, and the remainder is unexplained. The V and J calls and the clone size are those of that table, but D and trimming were determined from the DNA. A total of approximately 740,000 clones appear in this sample, 80% to 95% of them only once. The ten most abundant clones make up 24% of the sample.

This clonotype originated in a man aged 25-40 years in good health. Sequenced: naive CD8+ T cells sorted from blood. The cell subset or site label corresponds to: CD45RA+CCR7+. The chain links TRBV28 with TRBJ2-3; 10 central nucleotides agree with TRBD2. CDR3 protein: CASSLEREGRDTQYF. Read as DNA, the sequence is TGTGCCAGCAGTTTAGAGCGGGAGGGCCGGGATACGCAGTATTTT.